This TCR beta chain came from a study of blood T cell repertoires in COVID-19. The CDR3 length is 14 residues. Trimming stripped 2 bases from V and 7 bases from J, with 12 bases between. In germline, CDR1 is SGHTA, CDR2 FQGTGA. This clone was seen only once. Only in-frame clones appear in the TCRdb table, and some are missing; sequencing was by immunoSEQ multiplex PCR. This table has nearly 70,000 clones, approximately 88% appearing once. This chain links TRBV7-3 with TRBJ2-1; D may be TRBD1 (6 bases). Sequenced input: peripheral blood. The TCR originated in an older woman with acute or convalescent COVID-19. This CDR3 is CASSLSDRQNEQFF. CDR3 DNA sequence: TGTGCCAGCAGCTTATCTGACAGGCAAAATGAGCAGTTCTTC.